Listed below are T cell receptor beta chains from one sample, sequenced in a study of radiation and T cells in renal cell carcinoma. Sequencing used immunoSEQ multiplex PCR; TCRdb keeps in-frame clones, though not all of them. This table has about 95,000 clones, 80% to 90% appearing once. Specimen: blood, collected from a patient whose treatment included radiotherapy and nephrectomy. All receptors derive from a man in his fifties or sixties with renal cell carcinoma. Both conserved end residues are part of each CDR3. The D gene is left open where the match is weak. Size values are once, few and many counts, or a class for expanded clones, and some rows have none.

cdr3_nt cdr3_aa d_call clone_size j_call v_call
TGTGCCAGTAATAGGGGCACACGATATCAGCCCCAGCATTTT CASNRGTRYQPQHF - - TRBJ1-5 TRBV19
TGCGCCAGCAGCTTCCAGGACAGGGGGGAGACCCAGTACTTC CASSFQDRGETQYF TRBD1 - TRBJ2-5 TRBV5-1
TGTGCCAGCAGTGAAGTCGATCCACGAGGGGAGCAGTACTTC CASSEVDPRGEQYF - - TRBJ2-7 TRBV6-1
TGCGCCAGCAGCCAAGAGTGGAGGACAGGGATTATTAATCGGGGCTACACCTTC CASSQEWRTGIINRGYTF TRBD1 - TRBJ1-2 TRBV4-3
TGCGCCAGCAGTGACAATGAGCAGTTCTTC CASSDNEQFF - - TRBJ2-1 TRBV10-1
TGCGCCAGCAGTGATGGAGAGTCCTCCTCCTTC CASSDGESSSF - - TRBJ1-2 TRBV10-1
TGCGCCAGCAGCTTGGGGGGTCCCGGGGAGCTGTTTTTT CASSLGGPGELFF - - TRBJ2-2 TRBV5-1
TGTGCCAGCAGCCCCCTGTACTCAGCGGGAGGGCCAGGTGAGCAGTTCTTC CASSPLYSAGGPGEQFF TRBD2 - TRBJ2-1 TRBV7-9
TGTGCCAGCAGTGAAGCAGGCAGGGCAACTGAAGCTTTCTTT CASSEAGRATEAFF - - TRBJ1-1 TRBV2
TGTGCCAGCAGATCGCCGGGACAGGGTTCCTACGAGCAGTACTTC CASRSPGQGSYEQYF TRBD1 - TRBJ2-7 TRBV28
TGTGCCAGCAGCTTCACCGTGGGACTGGAGACCCAGTACTTC CASSFTVGLETQYF - - TRBJ2-5 TRBV7-9
TGTGCCAGCAGCCCCACAGGGGGAACCCAAGAGACCCAGTACTTC CASSPTGGTQETQYF TRBD1 - TRBJ2-5 TRBV4-2
TGTGCCAGCAGCGGGGGAACAGGGTCGGAGACCCAGTACTTC CASSGGTGSETQYF - - TRBJ2-5 TRBV2
TGTGCCAGCTTGGTGGGGACAGGGGACACCGGGGAGCTGTTTTTT CASLVGTGDTGELFF TRBD1 once TRBJ2-2 TRBV2